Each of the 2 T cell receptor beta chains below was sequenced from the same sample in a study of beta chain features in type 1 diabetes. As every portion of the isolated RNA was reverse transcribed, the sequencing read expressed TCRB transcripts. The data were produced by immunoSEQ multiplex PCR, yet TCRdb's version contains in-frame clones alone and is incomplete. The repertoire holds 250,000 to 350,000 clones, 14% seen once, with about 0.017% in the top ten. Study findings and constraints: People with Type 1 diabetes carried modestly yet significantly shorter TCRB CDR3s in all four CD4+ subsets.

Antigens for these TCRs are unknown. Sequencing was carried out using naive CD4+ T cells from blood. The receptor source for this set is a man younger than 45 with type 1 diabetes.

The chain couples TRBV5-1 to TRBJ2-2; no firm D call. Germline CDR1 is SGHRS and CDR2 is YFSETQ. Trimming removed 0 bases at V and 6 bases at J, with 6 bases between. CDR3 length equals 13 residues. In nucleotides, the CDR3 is TGCGCCAGCAGCTTGGTATTGTCCGGGGAGCTGTTTTTT. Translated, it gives CASSLVLSGELFF.

The CDR3 DNA is TGTGCCAGCAGCACGACAAGCTCTGGAAACACCATATATTTT. It yields the protein CASSTTSSGNTIYF. The rearrangement joins TRBV28 to TRBJ1-3; D is ambiguous. Looked up from germline, CDR1 is MDHEN and CDR2 is SYDVKM. V lost 6 bases to trimming and J lost 0 bases, with 9 bases between them. The CDR3 spans 14 residues.